Sequencing of this T cell receptor (beta chain) was carried out in a study of glioma-infiltrating T cells (dated by TCRdb to the mid-2010s). A note on the overall study: The study sequenced TCR alpha- and beta-chain repertoires from glioma tissue, from non-neoplastic brain tissue and from matched peripheral blood mononuclear cells. Three low-grade glioma patients, several primary glioblastoma patients, and three non-glioma patients who contributed non-neoplastic brain tissue made up the paired cohort. Each tissue-infiltrating repertoire was compared with the same patient's peripheral blood repertoire to measure divergence between tissue and blood T-cell populations. Results and caveats for the whole study, not just this receptor: The group comparisons were based on small numbers of patients: three non-neoplastic, three low-grade glioma and roughly eight glioblastoma patients. VJ-independent divergence between tissue and blood was below expectation in non-neoplastic patients but above expectation in all gliomas, especially low-grade gliomas. Tissue and blood shared very few CDR3 sequences, a result attributed to high CDR3 diversity and limited sampling.

There are 15 amino acids in the CDR3, from cysteine to phenylalanine inclusive. The only DNA kept is the CDR3, 45 bases in frame from the first base. Unmatched junction bases come to 7, with V trimmed by 2 bases and J by 5 bases. Based on the germline V gene, the CDR1 and CDR2 sequences are MNHEY and SVGEGT. As regards this clonotype: Its cognate antigen has yet to be identified. Nothing much larger sits one base from this clone, and base qualities are not available.

TCR alpha and beta CDR3 regions were amplified with the iRepertoire nested amplicon-rescue multiplex PCR (arm-PCR) platform from RNA. The input for one-step reverse transcription and amplification was 100-400 ng of either tissue mRNA or PBMC total RNA. Following bead purification, Illumina adapters were added by a secondary multiplex PCR, and libraries between 200 and 400 bp were gel-purified. The libraries contained internal 6-nucleotide barcodes that were used for demultiplexing. Libraries were sequenced on an Illumina MiSeq with 2x220 or 2x250 nucleotide paired-end reads. Per the original workflow: Paired reads were merged with FLASH 1.2.11 and aligned to the GRCh37 human genome with BWA-MEM before extracting TRA and TRB reads. An IMGT-derived reference of cassette sequences and CDR3 motifs, with pseudogenes included, was used for V and J assignment. Reads were translated in three frames, and productive CDR3s were defined by a C…FGXG motif without stop codons. A clonotype was defined as a unique combination of a V-J cassette pair and a CDR3 amino acid sequence. Reads were filtered by Hamming distance, with the threshold set by the sequence error rate of each sample in mapped regions. Clones were called with MiXCR by TCRdb after fastp trimmed the public reads at Q25, and only in-frame beta chains were retained. All rows with the same CDR3 protein become a single entry with the most common DNA and genes. The V and J calls here are based on TCRdb, not the publication. The table for this sample lists fewer than 110,000 distinct CDR3 sequences; around 30% of them were counted only once. The ten largest clones capture around 40% of the sample.

The receptor's source is a human donor with low-grade glioma or glioblastoma, undergoing nonglioma brain surgery, or in good health (not recorded which). The chain employs TRBV6-2 or TRBV6-3 and TRBJ2-5, with 8 bases aligning to TRBD1. The material sequenced was glioma tissue, nonneoplastic brain tissue, or PBMCs (not recorded which). The DNA sequence follows: TGTGCCAGCAGTTACCGGACAGGGTCGTTGGAGACCCAGTACTTC. Its translation reads: CASSYRTGSLETQYF.